This entry lists 9 T cell receptor beta chains sequenced from one sample in a study of early T cells in non-severe SARS-CoV-2 infection. MiXCR, applied by TCRdb to the 5' RACE reads, yields one record per CDR3 protein. Of approximately 37,000 distinct CDR3 sequences in the sample, roughly 4.3% were seen once. Sequences were obtained from whole blood. Receptors originate from an adult who was a healthcare worker with PCR-confirmed SARS-CoV-2 infection or an uninfected control (not recorded which).

The V gene is TRBV20-1, the J gene TRBJ2-7; D ambiguous. Looked up from germline, CDR1 is DFQATT and CDR2 is SNEGSKA (reference sequence). The CDR3 covers 14 residues. V was cut by 2 bases and J by 0 bases, with 11 bases left in between. The CDR3 reads CSARPAQSSYEQYF. As DNA, the CDR3 is TGCAGTGCTAGACCAGCTCAAAGCTCCTACGAGCAGTACTTC.

The chain is built from TRBV20-1 and TRBJ1-1; maybe TRBD1 (6 bases). The CDR3 contains 20 residues. V lost 1 base to trimming and J lost 3 bases, with 30 bases between them. Per germline, CDR1 DFQATT and CDR2 SNEGSKA (reference sequence). CDR3 nucleotides: TGCAGTGCTAGAGGCAACCAGGGGTTTTTCTTTATGGGCGAAGACACTGAAGCTTTCTTT. This translates into CSARGNQGFFFMGEDTEAFF.

There are many counts of this clonotype. The gene calls are TRBV7-2 and TRBJ2-1; D gene unclear. Germline V gene lookup returns CDR1 SGHTA and CDR2 FQGNSA. V was cut by 2 bases and J by 4 bases, with 3 bases left in between. The CDR3 spans 12 residues. CDR3 bases: TGTGCCAGCAGCTTAATTTACAATGAGCAGTTCTTC. This sequence encodes CASSLIYNEQFF.

In this sample, this clonotype turned up many times. This chain uses TRBV11-2 with TRBJ2-7, with D possibly called TRBD1 or TRBD2 (5 bases each). Germline assignment: CDR1 SGHAT and CDR2 FQNNGV. The CDR3 length is 15 residues. Trimming cost V 5 bases and J 1 base, with 15 bases left between them. The CDR3 DNA is TGTGCCAGCAGCCATTCTAGGGACGTGTCCTACGAGCAGTACTTC. Residues: CASSHSRDVSYEQYF.

This clonotype was picked up many times. The rearrangement uses TRBV20-1 and TRBJ2-7; D unclear. Deletions cut 0 bases from V and 3 bases from J, with 3 bases between. The germline CDR1 and CDR2 sequences are DFQATT and SNEGSKA (reference sequence). This CDR3 is built from 11 residues. CDR3 loop: CSARDNYEQYF. The CDR3 DNA reads TGCAGTGCTAGAGATAACTACGAGCAGTACTTC.

This clonotype was counted a few times. The chain carries TRBV18 and TRBJ1-2, with a weak D call TRBD1 (5 bases). Germline V gene sequence: CDR1 KGHSH, CDR2 LQKENI. The CDR3 has 14 residues. Trimming cost V 1 base and J 2 bases, with 8 bases left between them. The CDR3 nucleotides are TGTGCCAGCTCACCACTGACAGTAAACTATGGCTACACCTTC. Translated: CASSPLTVNYGYTF.

This clonotype has only a few counts. DNA for the CDR3: TGCAGTGCTAGATGGGCGAATCAAGAGACCCAGTACTTC. Protein: CSARWANQETQYF. The rearrangement links TRBV20-1 to TRBJ2-5; no clear D. Germline lookup yields CDR1 DFQATT and CDR2 SNEGSKA (reference sequence). Trimming left V 2 bases short and J 2 bases short, with 9 bases between. The CDR3 is made up of 13 amino acids.

The chain couples TRBV7-2 to TRBJ2-7, with D uncertain. CDR1 and CDR2 (germline): SGHTA, FQGNSA. Trimming took 4 bases from V and 4 from J, leaving 11 bases between them. This CDR3 is built from 13 residues. This CDR3 is CASSSRSDYEQYF. CDR3 DNA: TGTGCCAGCAGCTCCCGCTCTGATTACGAGCAGTACTTC.

The chain combines TRBV21-1 with TRBJ2-7; TRBD1, the D gene given by the table, was not confirmed from the DNA. TRBV21-1 is described as a pseudogene. There are 14 residues in the CDR3. The CDR3 region is CASRAWDRSYEQYF. The CDR3 coding sequence is TGTGCCAGCAGGGCCTGGGACAGATCCTACGAGCAGTACTTC.